These 29 T cell receptor beta chains came from one sample sequenced in a study of cytomegalovirus exposure and HLA in healthy donors. This table comes from immunoSEQ multiplex PCR, and its TCRdb copy is limited to in-frame clones, with some not included. The sample has about 160,000 clones; 88% are singletons. Specimen: PBMCs. These receptors were collected from a man between 18 and 29 years old in good health and CMV-seronegative.

The chain carries TRBV27 and TRBJ2-7; TRBD1 matches 9 bases. The CDR3 consists of 16 residues. Losses at the gene ends were 2 bases for V and 0 bases for J; bases not matched to a gene: 5. In germline, CDR1 is MNHEY, CDR2 SMNVEV (reference sequence). The DNA for the CDR3 is TGTGCCAGCAGTTTAACAGGGGGCGCGGGCTCCTACGAGCAGTACTTC. It encodes CASSLTGGAGSYEQYF.

The chain carries TRBV2 and TRBJ2-2; 9 bases match TRBD2. This CDR3 region has 16 residues. The V gene end was trimmed by 7 bases and the J gene end by 6 bases; junction bases not matched to a gene: 12. From germline, CDR1 is SNHLY and CDR2 FYNNEI. The CDR3 nucleotides read TGTGCCAGCACCCCCGGGGGGCGGGGGGGGTCCGGGGAGCTGTTTTTT. It encodes CASTPGGRGGSGELFF.

The rearrangement joins TRBV5-1 to TRBJ2-1; D is perhaps TRBD2 (6 bases). CDR1 and CDR2 from the germline V gene are SGHRS and YFSETQ. The CDR3 sequence is 16 residues long. V lost 2 bases and J 5 bases, leaving 17 bases between the germline ends. The CDR3 region is CASSFLSGTSDNEQFF. The CDR3, as DNA: TGCGCCAGCAGCTTTCTGAGTGGGACTTCAGACAATGAGCAGTTCTTC.

The genes are TRBV27 and TRBJ1-5, with TRBD1 matching over 8 bases. The CDR3 is made up of 13 amino acids. Germline V gene data show CDR1 as MNHEY and CDR2 as SMNVEV (reference sequence). The V and J ends lost 4 bases and 4 bases, in that order; junction bases with no gene match: 0. In DNA, the CDR3 is TGTGCCAGCAGTTGGACAGGGAATCAGCCCCAGCATTTT. It is translated as CASSWTGNQPQHF.

The rearrangement links TRBV7-9 to TRBJ2-7; TRBD1 matches 9 bases. V dropped 3 bases and J dropped 9; count of bases not matched to a gene: 3. Germline-derived CDR1 and CDR2 are SEHNR and FQNEAQ (reference sequence). This CDR3 is 12 amino acids long. In nucleotides, the CDR3 is TGTGCCAGCAGCTTCACAGGGGGCTTGCAGTACGTC. The encoded protein is CASSFTGGLQYV.

J is TRBJ2-3 and V is TRBV5-1; possibly TRBD1 for D (8 bases). V dropped 1 base and J dropped 3 bases, with 15 bases sitting between them. The length of the CDR3 is 16 residues. Per germline, CDR1 SGHRS and CDR2 YFSETQ. CDR3 residues: CASSLLTGGGTDTQYF. CDR3 in DNA: TGCGCCAGCAGCTTGTTAACAGGGGGAGGGACAGATACGCAGTATTTT.

The genes are TRBV10-3 and TRBJ1-6; 7 nucleotides line up with TRBD1. CDR1 is ENHRY and CDR2 is SYGVKD in the germline V gene. The length of the CDR3 is 13 residues. Unmatched junction bases numbered 7, after V lost 11 bases and J lost 6 bases. CDR3 residues: CASRDSLNSPLHF. CDR3 DNA sequence: TGTGCCTCACGGGACAGCCTTAATTCACCCCTCCACTTT.

The chain links TRBV7-9 to TRBJ1-5; 7 nucleotides agree with TRBD1. The CDR3 length is 16 residues. CDR1 SEHNR and CDR2 FQNEAQ come from the germline V gene (reference sequence). With 5 bases clipped from V and 0 bases from J, the junction kept 7 bases outside the gene matches. In nucleotides, the CDR3 is TGTGCCAGCAGCCACGTCACAGGGGATAGCAATCAGCCCCAGCATTTT. This sequence encodes CASSHVTGDSNQPQHF.

A remark on this clone: The junction departs from the called germline gene at one end, perhaps through a read error. The V call is TRBV5-1, the J call TRBJ2-2, with 14 bases that match TRBD2. CDR3 length: 18 amino acids. Per germline, CDR1 SGHRS and CDR2 YFSETQ. The CDR3 region has the DNA TGCGCCAGCAGCCACCGACTAGCGGGAGGGCCGAAAACCGGGGAGCTGTTTTTT. This encodes CASSHRLAGGPKTGELFF.

This sequence joins TRBV27 and TRBJ1-1, with 7 bases matching TRBD1. V lost 4 bases to trimming and J lost 0 bases; unmatched junction nucleotides: 8. Germline lookup yields CDR1 MNHEY and CDR2 SMNVEV (reference sequence). The CDR3 contains 16 residues. CDR3 sequence (DNA): TGTGCCAGCAGTTCCCCAACAGGGGTAATGAACACTGAAGCTTTCTTT. Amino acids: CASSSPTGVMNTEAFF.

The chain carries TRBV19 and TRBJ1-2, with 8 bases lining up with TRBD1. This CDR3 has 13 residues. V was pared by 7 bases and J by 4 bases, with 5 bases of the junction left unmatched. Germline loops: CDR1 LNHDA, CDR2 SQIVND (reference sequence). The CDR3 DNA sequence: TGTGCCAGTAACGAGGGACAGGTCTATGGCTACACCTTC. Amino acid sequence: CASNEGQVYGYTF.

Turning to this clone: The sample contains more than one DNA sequence encoding this CDR3. CDR3 amino acids: CASSLVGQGGEKLFF. The CDR3 nucleotides are TGCGCCAGCAGCTTGGTCGGCCAGGGGGGTGAAAAACTGTTTTTT. J is TRBJ1-4 and V is TRBV5-1; 7 bases line up with TRBD1. This CDR3 spans 15 amino acids. The junction had 6 bases not matched to a gene; V was cut back by 0 bases and J by 7 bases. In germline, CDR1 is SGHRS, CDR2 YFSETQ.

The chain combines TRBV6-1 with TRBJ1-2, with D tentatively TRBD1 (5 bases). The CDR3 covers 13 residues. The V end was cut by 6 bases, the J end by 7 bases, with 15 bases between. Germline lookup yields CDR1 MNHNS and CDR2 SASEGT. This chain's CDR3 is CASSASREGGYTF. The CDR3 bases are TGTGCCAGCAGCGCCAGCAGGGAGGGTGGCTACACCTTC.

The chain carries TRBV29-1 and TRBJ2-1, with 11 nucleotides matching TRBD2. CDR1 and CDR2 (germline): SQVTM, ANQGSEA. With 7 bases clipped from V and 6 bases from J, the junction kept 5 bases outside the gene matches. The CDR3 sequence is 13 residues long. This CDR3 is CSANSGRANEQFF. The CDR3 nucleotides are TGCAGCGCAAATAGCGGGAGGGCCAATGAGCAGTTCTTC.

This chain connects TRBV6-5 to TRBJ2-1, with 12 bases lining up with TRBD2. The length of the CDR3 is 13 residues. Per germline, CDR1 MNHEY and CDR2 SVGAGI. After removal of 10 bases from V and 8 bases from J, the junction contained 6 bases not matched to a gene. The CDR3: CAIGLAGSHEQFF. CDR3 nucleotide sequence: TGTGCCATCGGACTAGCGGGGAGCCATGAGCAGTTCTTC.

V and J are TRBV6-5 and TRBJ2-7, with 9 bases that match TRBD2. The CDR3 is 14 residues long. The trim removed 6 bases at V and 4 bases at J, leaving 7 bases unmatched. Germline lookup yields CDR1 MNHEY and CDR2 SVGAGI. CDR3 amino acids: CASRKAGGPYEQYF. In DNA, the CDR3 is TGTGCCAGCAGAAAAGCGGGAGGACCATACGAGCAGTACTTC.

The chain uses TRBV11-2 and TRBJ2-5; TRBD1 might be the D (6 bases). Trimming stripped 5 bases from V and 2 bases from J, with 12 bases between. This CDR3 is 14 amino acids long. The germline V gene has CDR1 SGHAT and CDR2 FQNNGV. The CDR3 protein is CASSADRFQETQYF. The CDR3 DNA reads TGTGCCAGCAGCGCCGACAGGTTTCAAGAGACCCAGTACTTC.

The genes are TRBV19 and TRBJ2-3, with 10 bases that match TRBD2. This CDR3 has 14 residues. Germline CDR1 and CDR2: LNHDA and SQIVND (reference sequence). The J segment lost 4 bases and the V segment lost 5 bases, leaving 3 bases of the junction unmatched. The CDR3 spells CASSVLAGADTQYF. For the CDR3, the DNA is TGTGCCAGTAGTGTCCTAGCGGGAGCAGATACGCAGTATTTT.

J is TRBJ2-1 and V is TRBV5-1; 7 bases match TRBD1. Germline V lookup: CDR1 SGHRS, CDR2 YFSETQ. This CDR3 spans 15 amino acids. Trimming took 4 bases from V and 3 from J; bases not matched to a gene: 7. CDR3 sequence reads: CASSLGQPNYNEQFF. For the CDR3, the DNA is TGCGCCAGCAGCCTGGGACAGCCTAACTACAATGAGCAGTTCTTC.

The CDR3 nucleotides read TGCGCCAGCAGTGCGGTCGGTCTATCCTACAATGAGCAGTTCTTC. Protein sequence: CASSAVGLSYNEQFF. This chain connects TRBV10-1 to TRBJ2-1, with D uncertain. Trimming left V 4 bases short and J 1 base short, with 11 bases between. The germline V gene encodes CDR1 WNHNN and CDR2 SYGVQD (reference sequence). This CDR3 has 15 amino acids.

The rearrangement links TRBV29-1 to TRBJ2-3; TRBD1 agrees at 9 bases. Germline V CDR1 and CDR2: SQVTM, ANQGSEA. J gave up 5 bases and V 8 bases, and 8 bases lay outside the gene matches. There are 13 residues in the CDR3. The CDR3 loop is CSTPGQGGDTQYF. DNA for the CDR3: TGCAGCACACCGGGACAGGGCGGAGATACGCAGTATTTT.

V gene TRBV19 combines with J gene TRBJ2-3; D unclear. The CDR3 spans 13 residues. Germline V gene lookup returns CDR1 LNHDA and CDR2 SQIVND (reference sequence). V lost 8 bases, J lost 0 bases, and 9 bases lay in between. Here the CDR3 reads CASRAKSTDTQYF. The CDR3 coding sequence is TGTGCCAGTCGCGCCAAGAGCACAGATACGCAGTATTTT. Supplemented by reference TRBV19 and TRBJ2-3, the full variable domain reads DGGITQSPKYLFRKEGQNVTLSCEQNLNHDAMYWYRQDPGQGLRLIYYSQIVNDFQKGDIAEGYSVSREKKESFPLTVTSAQKNPTAFYLCASRAKSTDTQYFGPGTRLTVL.

The chain couples TRBV12-5 to TRBJ1-2, with D possibly being TRBD1 (6 bases). CDR1 is LGHNT, CDR2 FRNRAP, per germline. CDR3 length: 16 amino acids. V was cut by 0 bases and J by 2 bases, with 13 bases left in between. The DNA for the CDR3 is TGTGCTAGTGGTTTGGTAACAGGGCAGACGAACTATGGCTACACCTTC. This sequence encodes CASGLVTGQTNYGYTF.

The chain joins TRBV4-1 to TRBJ1-1; D remains unclear. V was trimmed by 3 bases and J by 8 bases, leaving 7 bases between them. This CDR3 is 11 amino acids long. CDR1 and CDR2 (germline): MGHRA, YSYEKL. The DNA of the CDR3 is TGCGCCAGCAGCCATTCATCAGAAGCTTTCTTT. Its protein is CASSHSSEAFF.

The chain couples TRBV4-1 to TRBJ1-2, with 9 bases aligning to TRBD1. This CDR3 region has 17 residues. Germline V gene lookup returns CDR1 MGHRA and CDR2 YSYEKL. Germline trimming cut 0 bases from V and 4 bases from J; bases unmatched to any gene: 9. In nucleotides, the CDR3 is TGCGCCAGCAGCCAAGATAGTAGCCCGGGACAGGGCTATGGCTACACCTTC. It codes for CASSQDSSPGQGYGYTF.

This clone was counted once. The chain uses TRBV6-1 and TRBJ1-5; D perhaps matches TRBD1 (5 bases). The V end lost 3 bases, the J end lost 3 bases, and 15 bases lay between the germline ends. The CDR3 covers 16 residues. Germline V gene sequence: CDR1 MNHNS, CDR2 SASEGT. In DNA, the CDR3 is TGTGCCAGCAGTGAGTCCCTGACAGAATCCAATCAGCCCCAGCATTTT. Protein product: CASSESLTESNQPQHF.

This clone was counted between two and nine times. The chain combines TRBV19 with TRBJ2-7; 7 nucleotides align to TRBD1. Germline CDR1 LNHDA, CDR2 SQIVND (reference sequence). J lost 2 bases, V lost 6 bases, and 13 bases had no gene match. The CDR3 has 16 residues. CDR3 residues: CASSYKLRGLPYEQYF. For the CDR3, the DNA is TGTGCCAGTAGCTATAAGTTGAGGGGGCTCCCCTACGAGCAGTACTTC.

This clone was observed a few times. The chain uses TRBV9 and TRBJ2-1; 7 bases map to TRBD2. The CDR3 has 17 amino acids. Germline V gene lookup returns CDR1 SGDLS and CDR2 YYNGEE. V lost 3 bases, J lost 0 bases, and 9 bases stayed unmatched. CDR3 region: CASSGFTGTNSYNEQFF. CDR3 bases: TGTGCCAGCAGCGGTTTTACCGGGACTAACTCCTACAATGAGCAGTTCTTC.

The genes are TRBV28 and TRBJ2-7; 10 bases are shared with TRBD1. CDR3 size: 18 residues. The germline gives CDR1 MDHEN, CDR2 SYDVKM. V dropped 2 bases and J dropped 3; count of bases not matched to a gene: 13. The CDR3 DNA is TGTGCCAGCAGTTTACCCCTGGGACAGGGGTTAATAGGCTACGAGCAGTACTTC. Its translation: CASSLPLGQGLIGYEQYF.